The following is a TCR beta chain sequence with its context. This record belongs to a study of tumour-infiltrating T cells in Burkitt lymphoma. The overall study: Productive clonality predicted overall and progression-free survival.

CDR1 SGHAT and CDR2 FQNNGV come from the germline V gene. This CDR3 is built from 15 residues. Trimming left V 1 base short and J 6 bases short, with 12 bases between. Sequencing was performed with immunoSEQ multiplex PCR; in TCRdb, only in-frame clones are kept and a portion is missing. This table holds about 5,400 clones, more than 8% found once. The chain recombines TRBV11-2 with TRBJ2-2; TRBD2 is a possible D gene (7 bases). Sequenced: tumor tissue. The sequence derives from a human donor with diffuse large B-cell lymphoma. The CDR3: CASSLGGGAAGELFF. The DNA of the CDR3 is TGTGCCAGCAGCTTAGGAGGGGGGGCTGCCGGGGAGCTGTTTTTT.